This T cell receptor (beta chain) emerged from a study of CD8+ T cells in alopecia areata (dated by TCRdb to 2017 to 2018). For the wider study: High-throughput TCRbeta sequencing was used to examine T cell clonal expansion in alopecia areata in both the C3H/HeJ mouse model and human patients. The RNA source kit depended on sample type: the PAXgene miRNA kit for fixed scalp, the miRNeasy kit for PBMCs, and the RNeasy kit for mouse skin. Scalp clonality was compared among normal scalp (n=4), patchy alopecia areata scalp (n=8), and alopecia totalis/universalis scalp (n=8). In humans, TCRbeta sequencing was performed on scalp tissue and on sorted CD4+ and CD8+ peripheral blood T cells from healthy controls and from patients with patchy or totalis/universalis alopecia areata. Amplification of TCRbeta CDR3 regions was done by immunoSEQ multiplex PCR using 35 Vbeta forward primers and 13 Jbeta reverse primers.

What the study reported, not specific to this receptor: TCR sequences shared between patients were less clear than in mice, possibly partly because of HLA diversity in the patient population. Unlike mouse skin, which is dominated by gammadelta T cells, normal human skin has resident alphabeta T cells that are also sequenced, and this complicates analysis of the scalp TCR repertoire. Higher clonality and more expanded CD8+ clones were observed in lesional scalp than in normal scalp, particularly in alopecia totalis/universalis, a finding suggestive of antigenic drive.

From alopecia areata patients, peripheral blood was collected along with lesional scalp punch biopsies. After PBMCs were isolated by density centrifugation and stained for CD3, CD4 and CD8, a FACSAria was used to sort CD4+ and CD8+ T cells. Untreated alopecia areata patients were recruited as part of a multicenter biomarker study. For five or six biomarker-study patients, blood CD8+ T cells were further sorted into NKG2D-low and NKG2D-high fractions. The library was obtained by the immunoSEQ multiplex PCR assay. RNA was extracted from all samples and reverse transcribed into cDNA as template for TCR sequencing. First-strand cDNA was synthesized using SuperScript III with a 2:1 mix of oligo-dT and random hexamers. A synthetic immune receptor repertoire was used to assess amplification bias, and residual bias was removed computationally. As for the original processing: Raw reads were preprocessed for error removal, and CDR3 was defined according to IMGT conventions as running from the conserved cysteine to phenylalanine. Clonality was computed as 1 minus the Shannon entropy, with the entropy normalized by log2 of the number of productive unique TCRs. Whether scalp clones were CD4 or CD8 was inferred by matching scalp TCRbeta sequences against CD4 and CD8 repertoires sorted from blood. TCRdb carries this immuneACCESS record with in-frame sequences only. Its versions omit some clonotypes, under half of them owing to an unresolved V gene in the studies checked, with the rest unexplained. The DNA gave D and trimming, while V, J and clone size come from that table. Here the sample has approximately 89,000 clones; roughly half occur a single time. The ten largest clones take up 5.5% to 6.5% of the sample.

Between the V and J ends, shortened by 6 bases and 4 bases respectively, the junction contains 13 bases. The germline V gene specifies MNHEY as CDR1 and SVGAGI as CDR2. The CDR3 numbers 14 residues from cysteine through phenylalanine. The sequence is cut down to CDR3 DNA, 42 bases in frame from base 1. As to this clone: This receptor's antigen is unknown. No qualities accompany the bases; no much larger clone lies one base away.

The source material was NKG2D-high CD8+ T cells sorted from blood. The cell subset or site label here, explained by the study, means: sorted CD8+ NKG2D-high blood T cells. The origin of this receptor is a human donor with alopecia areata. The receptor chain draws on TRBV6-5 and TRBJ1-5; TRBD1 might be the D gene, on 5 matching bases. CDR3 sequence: CASSSGHTNQPQHF. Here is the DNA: TGTGCCAGCAGCTCAGGACATACTAATCAGCCCCAGCATTTT.